The clone carrying this T cell receptor beta chain was picked up a small number of times. The antigen is not known. Noted time point: persistent/refractory GD, antithyroid drugs over 5 years with positive TRAb. Making the TCR library involved RNA that had been extracted from PBMCs. The data originate from a study of regulatory T cells in long-lasting Graves disease. The study's findings and limits: New patients shared roughly 1,000 public clonotypes, fewer than the roughly 2,700 shared by persistent patients. Compared with new cases, persistent Graves' patients showed reduced TCR diversity.

Through Arm-PCR of CDR3 regions and iRepertoire HTBI primers, TCR beta libraries were built. TCRdb reanalysed the multiplex PCR reads using MiXCR and keeps one entry per CDR3 protein. The table records 700,000 or so distinct CDR3 sequences, 30% of them present only once. This clonotype was obtained from a female donor with Graves disease. This specimen consisted of peripheral blood mononuclear cells (PBMCs), obtained when the disease was refractory, from a patient treated with antithyroid drugs.

In DNA, the CDR3 is TGTGCCAGTGCCAGGACAGCCGATTATCAGCCCCAGCATTTT. It specifies CASARTADYQPQHF. V gene TRBV6-1 combines with J gene TRBJ1-5; D may be TRBD1 (6 bases). CDR1 is MNHNS and CDR2 is SASEGT in the germline V gene. V gave up 9 bases and J gave up 5 bases, with 17 bases separating them. The CDR3 has 14 residues.